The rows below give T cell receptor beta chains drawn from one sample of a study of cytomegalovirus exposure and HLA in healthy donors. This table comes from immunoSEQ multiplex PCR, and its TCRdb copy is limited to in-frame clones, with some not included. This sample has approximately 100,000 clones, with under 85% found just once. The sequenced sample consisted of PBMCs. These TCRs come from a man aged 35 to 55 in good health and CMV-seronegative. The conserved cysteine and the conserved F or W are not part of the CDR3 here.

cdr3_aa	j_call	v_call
ASSAQGVRNNEQF	TRBJ2-1	TRBV6-1
ASSKKGVISYNEQF	TRBJ2-1	TRBV21-1
ASSPTDREAQH	TRBJ1-5	TRBV19
ASTPGGTGDIGANVLT	TRBJ2-6	TRBV5-4
ASSMLAAYSNQPQH	TRBJ1-5	TRBV19
ASSPTSGPQETQY	TRBJ2-5	TRBV5-4
ASSSGHSSGNTIY	TRBJ1-3	TRBV7-2
AWSRQTPKGYT	TRBJ1-2	TRBV30
ASSGFSLRETQY	TRBJ2-5	TRBV5-1
ASSGGGSNSNQPQH	TRBJ1-5	TRBV25-1
ASSLVAGDHNEQF	TRBJ2-1	TRBV5-4
ASSQRQGSGANVLT	TRBJ2-6	TRBV18
ASSYGAGSTKNIQY	TRBJ2-4	TRBV6-5
ASSPPGQFTGELF	TRBJ2-2	TRBV18
ASSVDRGLGYT	TRBJ1-2	TRBV9
AARAGNNEQF	TRBJ2-1	TRBV5-4
ASRDLRAYTGELF	TRBJ2-2	TRBV2
ASSLNRGTDSPLH	TRBJ1-6	TRBV28
ASSAFSTNEKLF	TRBJ1-4	TRBV27
ASSTGTGGYEQY	NA	TRBV18